The T cell receptor beta chain described here comes from a study of identical twins. The study's findings and limits: Out-of-frame alpha sequences shared between twins exhibited an excess of low generation probability. While abundant cord blood beta clonotypes carried fewer insertions, memory repertoires showed no such pattern.

This clonotype was seen repeatedly, ten times or more. Antigen specificity is unknown. TCRdb redid the calling of the 5' RACE reads with MiXCR, one entry per CDR3 protein. The profile shows 410,000 or so distinct CDR3 sequences, less than 20% of them singletons. Sequencing was done on a sample of naive T cells sorted from blood. The clonotype comes from a man aged 50 to 59 in good health.

The CDR3 region is CASSLWDTQYF. The CDR3 DNA sequence: TGTGCCAGCAGTTTATGGGATACGCAGTATTTT. The genes are TRBV27 and TRBJ2-3; no firm D call. V shed 1 base and J shed 6 bases, with 2 bases lying between them. Germline V CDR1 and CDR2: MNHEY, SMNVEV (reference sequence). The CDR3 loop spans 11 amino acids.